This T cell receptor (beta chain) is drawn from a study of regulatory T cells in long-lasting Graves disease. Study results and caveats: Thyroid tissue went unstudied; only peripheral blood was examined.

Many counts were recorded for this clonotype. The antigen is not known. Time point described: newly diagnosed GD, antithyroid drugs for less than 3 months. Construction of the TCR library relied on RNA isolated from PBMCs. The germline V gene has CDR1 SNHLY and CDR2 FYNNEI. V lost 3 bases to trimming and J lost 4 bases; unmatched junction nucleotides: 7. This CDR3 has 16 residues. With iRepertoire HTBI primers and Arm-PCR of CDR3 regions, TCR beta libraries were built. Each CDR3 protein is one row after TCRdb ran MiXCR on the multiplex PCR reads. The table lists hundreds of thousands of distinct CDR3 sequences, roughly 14% of them singletons. In addition, the sample was reused for a study of T cells in Graves' hyperthyroidism and ophthalmopathy. This second report adds: Exclusions: uncontrolled infection, other autoimmune disease, pregnancy, lactation.

The material was peripheral blood mononuclear cells (PBMCs), obtained at new diagnosis, from a patient treated with antithyroid drugs. The origin of this receptor is a young man with Graves disease. The chain has TRBV2 and TRBJ1-2, with 11 nucleotides matching TRBD1. The CDR3 nucleotides are TGTGCCAGCAGTGATGCAGCGGGACAGGGGGGCTATGGCTACACCTTC. Amino acid sequence: CASSDAAGQGGYGYTF.